Listed here is a single TCR beta chain. Its antigen remains unknown. TCRdb keeps only in-frame clones here, not all; method: immunoSEQ multiplex PCR. The sample holds fewer than 90,000 clones; around nine tenths are singletons and the top ten take around 0.3%. The data were obtained in a study of OX40 agonist ivuxolimab in advanced cancers. Looking at the study overall: Patients with hepatocellular carcinoma, melanoma, renal cell or head and neck cancer made up the dose-escalation patients. Prior anti-PD-1, anti-PD-L1 or anti-CTLA-4 therapy was allowed; 40% had some.

Whole-study findings and limits: There was clonal expansion of CD4+ and CD8+ blood T cells by week 6 at 0.1 to 3.0 mg/kg.

The ends lost 4 bases at V and 1 base at J; junction bases unmatched: 10. CDR1 MNHEY and CDR2 SMNVEV come from the germline V gene (reference sequence). The CDR3 extends over 17 amino acids. The receptor comes from an adult with an advanced solid tumor such as melanoma, head and neck, liver or kidney cancer. The chain links TRBV27 to TRBJ1-5, with 7 bases aligning to TRBD1. The specimen was CD4+ or CD8+ T cells sorted from blood, collected in a trial of the OX40 agonist ivuxolimab. The CDR3: CASSSAGQARSNQPQHF. DNA of the CDR3: TGTGCCAGCAGTTCCGCCGGACAGGCAAGAAGCAATCAGCCCCAGCATTTT.